This T cell receptor beta chain was recorded in a study of beta chain features in type 1 diabetes. Study-wide results and limits: Significant though moderate, a shortening of TCRB CDR3s appeared in all four CD4+ subsets of Type 1 diabetes patients. In comparison with healthy donors, patients had naive, central memory and Treg TCRB repertoires that appeared more similar. A definitive answer on HLA type influencing TCRB rearrangement was not reached here.

The CDR3 is 15 amino acids. Germline CDR1 reads MDHEN; CDR2 reads SYDVKM. V lost 9 bases, J lost 9 bases, and 10 bases stayed unmatched. This clone was found a few times. The antigen remains undetermined. TCRB transcripts that were expressed got sequenced, as all of the isolated RNA had been reverse transcribed. Generated by immunoSEQ multiplex PCR, the TCRdb table keeps only in-frame clones and is missing some. The sample lists 35,000 to 50,000 clones, roughly 50% seen once, with 0.2% to 0.3% in the top ten. Sequences were obtained from stem cell memory CD4+ T cells from blood. The sequence came from a woman younger than 45 in good health. The genes are TRBV28 and TRBJ2-1; 14 bases align to TRBD2. CDR3: CASRTSGRSDAEQFF. DNA for the CDR3: TGTGCCAGTCGGACTAGCGGGAGGAGCGACGCTGAGCAGTTCTTC.